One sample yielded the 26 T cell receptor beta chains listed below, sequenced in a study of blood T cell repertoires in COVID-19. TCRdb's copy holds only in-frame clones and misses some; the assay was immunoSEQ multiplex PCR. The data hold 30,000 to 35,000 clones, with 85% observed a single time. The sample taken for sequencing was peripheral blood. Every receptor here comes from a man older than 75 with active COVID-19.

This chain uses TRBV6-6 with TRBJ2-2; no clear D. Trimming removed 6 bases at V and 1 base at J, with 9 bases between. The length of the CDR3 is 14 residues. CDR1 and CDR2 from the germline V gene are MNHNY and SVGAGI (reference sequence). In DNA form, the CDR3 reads TGTGCCAGCAGGGAAGACTTGAACACCGGGGAGCTGTTTTTT. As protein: CASREDLNTGELFF.

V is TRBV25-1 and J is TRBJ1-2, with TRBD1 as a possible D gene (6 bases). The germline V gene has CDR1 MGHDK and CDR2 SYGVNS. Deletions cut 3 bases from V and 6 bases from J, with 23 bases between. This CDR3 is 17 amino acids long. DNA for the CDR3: TGTGCCAGCAGTGACCCAAGGACCCCCGCGGGGGCGGATGGCTACACCTTC. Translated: CASSDPRTPAGADGYTF.

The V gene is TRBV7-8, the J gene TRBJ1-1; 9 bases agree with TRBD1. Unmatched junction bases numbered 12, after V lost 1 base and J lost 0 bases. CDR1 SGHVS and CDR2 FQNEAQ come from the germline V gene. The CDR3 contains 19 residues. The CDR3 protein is CASSLGSWGQGLMNTEAFF. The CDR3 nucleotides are TGTGCCAGCAGCTTAGGAAGTTGGGGACAGGGTCTCATGAACACTGAAGCTTTCTTT.

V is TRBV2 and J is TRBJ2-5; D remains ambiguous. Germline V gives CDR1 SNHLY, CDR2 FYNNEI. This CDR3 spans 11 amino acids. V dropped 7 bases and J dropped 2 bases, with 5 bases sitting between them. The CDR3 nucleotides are TGTGCCAGCAACCAGCAAGAGACCCAGTACTTC. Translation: CASNQQETQYF.

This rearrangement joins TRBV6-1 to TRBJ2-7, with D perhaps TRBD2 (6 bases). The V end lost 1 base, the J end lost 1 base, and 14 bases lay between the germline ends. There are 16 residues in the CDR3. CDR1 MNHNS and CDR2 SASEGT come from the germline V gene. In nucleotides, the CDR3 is TGTGCCAGCAGTGAAGGGATCGGGGGAAGTTCCTACGAGCAGTACTTC. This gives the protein CASSEGIGGSSYEQYF.

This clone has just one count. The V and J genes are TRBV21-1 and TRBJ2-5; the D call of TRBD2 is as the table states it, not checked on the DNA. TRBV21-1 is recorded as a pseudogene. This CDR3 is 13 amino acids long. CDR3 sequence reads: CASSKGAGETQYF. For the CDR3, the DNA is TGTGCCAGCAGCAAAGGGGCGGGAGAGACCCAGTACTTC.

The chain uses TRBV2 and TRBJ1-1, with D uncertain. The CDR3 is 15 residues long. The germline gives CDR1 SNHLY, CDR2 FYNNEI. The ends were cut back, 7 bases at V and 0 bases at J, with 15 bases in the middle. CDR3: CASTKVRELNTEAFF. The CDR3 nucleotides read TGTGCCAGCACCAAGGTGCGGGAATTGAACACTGAAGCTTTCTTT.

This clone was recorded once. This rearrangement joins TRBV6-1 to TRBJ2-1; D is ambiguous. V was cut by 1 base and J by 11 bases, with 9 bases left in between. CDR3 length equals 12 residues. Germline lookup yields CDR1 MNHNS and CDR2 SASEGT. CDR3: CASSEVTVKQFF. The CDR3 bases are TGTGCCAGCAGTGAAGTAACAGTAAAGCAGTTCTTC.

The CDR3 is CARDGLYEQYF. For the CDR3, the DNA is TGTGCCAGAGACGGACTCTACGAGCAGTACTTC. The chain joins TRBV30 to TRBJ2-7, with a possible D match to TRBD2 (5 bases). Germline V gene sequence: CDR1 GTSNPN, CDR2 SVGIG (reference sequence). The CDR3 totals 11 residues. V was shortened by 8 bases and J by 3 bases, with 11 bases between the two germline ends.

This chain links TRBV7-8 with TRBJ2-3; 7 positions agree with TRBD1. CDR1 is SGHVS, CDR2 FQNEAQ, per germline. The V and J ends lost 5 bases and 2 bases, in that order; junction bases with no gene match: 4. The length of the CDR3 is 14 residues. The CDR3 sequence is CASSPGQHTDTQYF. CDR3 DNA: TGTGCCAGCAGCCCGGGACAGCACACAGATACGCAGTATTTT.

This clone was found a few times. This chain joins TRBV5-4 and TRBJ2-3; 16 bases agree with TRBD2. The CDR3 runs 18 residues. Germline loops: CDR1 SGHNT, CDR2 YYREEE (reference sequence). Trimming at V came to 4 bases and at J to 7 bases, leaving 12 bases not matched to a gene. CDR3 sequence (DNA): TGTGCCAGCAGCATGGGGACTAGCGGGGGGGAATGGAAAAATACGCAGTATTTT. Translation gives CASSMGTSGGEWKNTQYF.

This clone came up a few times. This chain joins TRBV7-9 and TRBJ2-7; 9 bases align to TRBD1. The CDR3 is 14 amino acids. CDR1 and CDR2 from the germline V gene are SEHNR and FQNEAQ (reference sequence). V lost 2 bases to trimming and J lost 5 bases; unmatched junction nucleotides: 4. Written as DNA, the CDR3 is TGTGCCAGCAGCTTAACAGGGGGCAACGACGAGCAGTACTTC. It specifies CASSLTGGNDEQYF.

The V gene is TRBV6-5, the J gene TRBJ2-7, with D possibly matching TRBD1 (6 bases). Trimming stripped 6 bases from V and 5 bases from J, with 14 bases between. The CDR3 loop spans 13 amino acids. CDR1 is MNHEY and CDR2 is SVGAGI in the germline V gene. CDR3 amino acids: CASSLNREHEQYF. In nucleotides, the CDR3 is TGTGCCAGCAGCCTGAACAGGGAACACGAGCAGTACTTC.

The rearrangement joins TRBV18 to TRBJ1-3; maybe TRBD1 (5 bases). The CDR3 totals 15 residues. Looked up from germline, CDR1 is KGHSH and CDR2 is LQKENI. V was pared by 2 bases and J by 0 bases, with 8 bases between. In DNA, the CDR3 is TGTGCCAGCTCACCAGACAGAGACTCTGGAAACACCATATATTTT. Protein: CASSPDRDSGNTIYF.

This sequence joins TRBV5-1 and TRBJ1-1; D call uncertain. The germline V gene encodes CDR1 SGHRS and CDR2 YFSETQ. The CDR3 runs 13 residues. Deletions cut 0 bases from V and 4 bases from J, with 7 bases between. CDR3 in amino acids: CASSLEEGTEAFF. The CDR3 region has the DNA TGCGCCAGCAGCTTGGAGGAGGGCACTGAAGCTTTCTTT. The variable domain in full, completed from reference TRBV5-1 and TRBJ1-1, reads KAGVTQTPRYLIKTRGQQVTLSCSPISGHRSVSWYQQTPGQGLQFLFEYFSETQRNKGNFPGRFSGRQFSNSRSEMNVSTLELGDSALYLCASSLEEGTEAFFGQGTRLTVV.

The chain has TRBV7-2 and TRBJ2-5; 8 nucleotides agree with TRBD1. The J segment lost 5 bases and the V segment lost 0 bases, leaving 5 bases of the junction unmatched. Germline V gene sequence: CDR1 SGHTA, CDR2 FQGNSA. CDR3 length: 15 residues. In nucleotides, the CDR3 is TGTGCCAGCAGCTTAGCACATGGACAGGGCGAGACCCAGTACTTC. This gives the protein CASSLAHGQGETQYF.

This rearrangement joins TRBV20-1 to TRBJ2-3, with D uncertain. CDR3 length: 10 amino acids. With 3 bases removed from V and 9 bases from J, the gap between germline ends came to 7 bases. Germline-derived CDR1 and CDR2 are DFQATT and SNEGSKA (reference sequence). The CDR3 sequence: CSASSGTQYF. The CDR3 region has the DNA TGCAGTGCTAGTTCCGGGACGCAGTATTTT.

This chain's CDR3 is CATSTATVGGYGYTF. CDR3 sequence (DNA): TGTGCCACCAGCACAGCCACAGTCGGGGGATATGGCTACACCTTC. The rearrangement links TRBV15 to TRBJ1-2, with a weak D call TRBD1 (5 bases). This CDR3 is built from 15 residues. With 4 bases removed from V and 5 bases from J, the gap between germline ends came to 17 bases. Germline lookup yields CDR1 LNHNV and CDR2 YYDKDF (reference sequence).

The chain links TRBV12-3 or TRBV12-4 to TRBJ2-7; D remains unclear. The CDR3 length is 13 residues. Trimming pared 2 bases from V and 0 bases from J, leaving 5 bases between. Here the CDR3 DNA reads TGTGCCAGCAGTTTATACAACTCCTACGAGCAGTACTTC. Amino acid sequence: CASSLYNSYEQYF.

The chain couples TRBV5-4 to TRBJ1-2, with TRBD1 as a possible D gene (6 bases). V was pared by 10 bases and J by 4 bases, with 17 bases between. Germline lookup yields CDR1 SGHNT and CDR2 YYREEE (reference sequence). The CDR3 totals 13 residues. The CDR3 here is CAAHTPQGYGYTF. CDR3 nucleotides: TGTGCCGCCCATACCCCACAGGGCTATGGCTACACCTTC.

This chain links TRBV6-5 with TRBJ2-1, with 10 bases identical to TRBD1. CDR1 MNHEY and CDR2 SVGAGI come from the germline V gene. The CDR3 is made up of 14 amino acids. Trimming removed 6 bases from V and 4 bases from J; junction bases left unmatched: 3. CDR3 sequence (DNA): TGTGCCAGCAGCCCGGACAGGGGGTACAATGAGCAGTTCTTC. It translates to CASSPDRGYNEQFF.

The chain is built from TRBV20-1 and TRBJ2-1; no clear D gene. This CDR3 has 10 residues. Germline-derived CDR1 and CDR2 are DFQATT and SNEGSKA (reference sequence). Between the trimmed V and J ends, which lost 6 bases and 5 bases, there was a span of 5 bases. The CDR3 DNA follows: TGCAGTGCGGCGGACAATGAGCAGTTCTTC. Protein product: CSAADNEQFF.

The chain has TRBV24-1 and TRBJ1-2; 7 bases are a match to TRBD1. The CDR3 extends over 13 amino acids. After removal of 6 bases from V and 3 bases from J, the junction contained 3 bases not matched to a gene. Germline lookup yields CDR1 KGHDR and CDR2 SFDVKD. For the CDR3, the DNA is TGTGCCACCAGTCGCGGGACAGACTATGGCTACACCTTC. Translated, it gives CATSRGTDYGYTF.

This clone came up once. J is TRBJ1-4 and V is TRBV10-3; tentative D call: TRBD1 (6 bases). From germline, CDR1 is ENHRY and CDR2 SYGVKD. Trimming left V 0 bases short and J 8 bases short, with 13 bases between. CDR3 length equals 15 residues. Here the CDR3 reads CAISESGRGEEKLFF. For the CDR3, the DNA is TGTGCCATCAGTGAGTCAGGCAGGGGAGAGGAAAAACTGTTTTTT.

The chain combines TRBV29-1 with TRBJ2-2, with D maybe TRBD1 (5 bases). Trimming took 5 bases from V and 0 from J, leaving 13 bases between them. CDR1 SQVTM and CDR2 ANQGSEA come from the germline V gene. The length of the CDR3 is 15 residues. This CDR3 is CSVRTGTANTGELFF. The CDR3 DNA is TGCAGCGTTCGAACAGGAACCGCGAACACCGGGGAGCTGTTTTTT.

The DNA of the CDR3 is TGTGCCAGCACCACCGGGACACAACAAGAGACCCAGTACTTC. Translated: CASTTGTQQETQYF. This chain connects TRBV5-4 to TRBJ2-5; tentative D call: TRBD1 (6 bases). This CDR3 has 14 amino acids. Germline V gene sequence: CDR1 SGHNT, CDR2 YYREEE (reference sequence). Trimming took off 6 bases at V and 2 bases at J, with 14 bases between the two ends.